A single sample is the source of the 5 T cell receptor beta chains below, sequenced in a study of siplizumab effects on memory and regulatory T cells. This table comes from immunoSEQ multiplex PCR, and its TCRdb copy is limited to in-frame clones, with some not included. The table has more than 45,000 clones, about 97% seen once; the top ten hold 0.64%. Input material: naive CD4+ T cells sorted from blood. These receptor sequences come from a human donor in good health.

The rearrangement joins TRBV6-5 to TRBJ2-7, with D uncertain. CDR1 is MNHEY and CDR2 is SVGAGI in the germline V gene. V lost 6 bases to trimming and J lost 7 bases, with 10 bases between them. The CDR3 runs to 11 residues. The DNA of the CDR3 is TGTGCCAGCAGCCGATACTGGGAGCAGTACTTC. It is translated as CASSRYWEQYF.

The chain is built from TRBV5-6 and TRBJ2-5; D could derive from TRBD1 or TRBD2 (5 bases each). This CDR3 comprises 17 residues. Looked up from germline, CDR1 is SGHDT and CDR2 is YYEEEE. The V end lost 4 bases, the J end lost 7 bases, and 26 bases lay between the germline ends. The DNA of the CDR3 is TGTGCCAGCAGCCTCTCCGGGACGACCCTGATCAAGAGGACCCAGTACTTC. Translated, it gives CASSLSGTTLIKRTQYF.

A single count supports this clone. J is TRBJ2-1 and V is TRBV5-1; tentative D call: TRBD1 (6 bases). V dropped 4 bases and J dropped 14 bases, with 16 bases sitting between them. Germline lookup yields CDR1 SGHRS and CDR2 YFSETQ. The length of the CDR3 is 12 residues. CDR3 DNA sequence: TGCGCCAGCAGCACTCGACAGGATGGCAAGTTCTTC. This gives the protein CASSTRQDGKFF.

The chain is built from TRBV5-1 and TRBJ1-1, with D unresolved. Germline V lookup: CDR1 SGHRS, CDR2 YFSETQ. CDR3 length equals 16 residues. The V end lost 0 bases, the J end lost 5 bases, and 17 bases lay between the germline ends. The CDR3 region is CASSLEPSPSDTEAFF. The CDR3 DNA is TGCGCCAGCAGCTTGGAACCGAGTCCCTCAGATACTGAAGCTTTCTTT.

V is TRBV19 and J is TRBJ2-7, with 7 positions matching TRBD1. Germline V gives CDR1 LNHDA, CDR2 SQIVND (reference sequence). CDR3 length: 15 residues. After removal of 10 bases from V and 1 base from J, the junction contained 13 bases not matched to a gene. The CDR3 spells CATRGRGIGSYEQYF. The DNA of the CDR3 is TGTGCCACCAGGGGGAGAGGCATCGGGTCCTACGAGCAGTACTTC.